Following are 19 T cell receptor beta chains from one sample sequenced in a study of T cell repertoires in cytomegalovirus infection. From the reads, TCRdb called clonotypes with MiXCR, one entry per CDR3 protein. The table shows around 300,000 distinct CDR3 sequences, with 9.5% occurring only once. Sample: PBMCs. These receptors were collected from a human donor in good health (CMV status not recorded). Some clones in this sample may be carry-over from other donors' samples.

The sample holds many counts of this clonotype. This rearrangement joins TRBV7-6 to TRBJ2-2; D is perhaps TRBD2 (5 bases). Looked up from germline, CDR1 is SGHVS and CDR2 is FNYEAQ. V lost 2 bases and J lost 0, with 10 bases in between. The CDR3 sequence is 16 residues long. The CDR3 is CASSLSPAANTGELFF. CDR3 coding DNA: TGTGCCAGCAGCTTAAGCCCAGCGGCGAACACCGGGGAGCTGTTTTTT.

The genes are TRBV4-3 and TRBJ2-1; TRBD2 agrees at 9 bases. CDR3 size: 14 residues. The trim removed 0 bases at V and 7 bases at J, leaving 1 base unmatched. In germline, CDR1 is LGHNA, CDR2 YSLEER. DNA for the CDR3: TGCGCCAGCAGCCAAGATGGACTAGCGAATGAGCAGTTCTTC. It codes for CASSQDGLANEQFF.

This clonotype occurred a few times. The V call is TRBV19, the J call TRBJ1-1; 7 bases are a match to TRBD1. The junction had 10 bases not matched to a gene; V was cut back by 7 bases and J by 2 bases. Germline V gene sequence: CDR1 LNHDA, CDR2 SQIVND (reference sequence). The CDR3 is 15 amino acids. The CDR3: CASKTQGQINTEAFF. The CDR3 bases are TGTGCCAGTAAGACCCAGGGACAGATCAACACTGAAGCTTTCTTT.

The table lists this clonotype with a few counts. The chain couples TRBV7-2 to TRBJ2-1, with D hard to call. The CDR3 runs to 14 residues. V lost 2 bases to trimming and J lost 7 bases, with 12 bases between them. The germline V gene has CDR1 SGHTA and CDR2 FQGNSA. In DNA form, the CDR3 reads TGTGCCAGCAGCTTACATCCTAGTGCTAATGAGCAGTTCTTC. Protein: CASSLHPSANEQFF.

This clonotype was detected only a few times. This chain joins TRBV7-2 and TRBJ2-3; no clear D gene. The V end was cut by 8 bases, the J end by 6 bases, with 6 bases between. CDR3 length: 10 amino acids. Germline assignment: CDR1 SGHTA and CDR2 FQGNSA. The CDR3 coding sequence is TGTGCCAGCCACCTCGATACGCAGTATTTT. This codes for CASHLDTQYF. Full variable domain (outside the CDR3, taken from reference TRBV7-2 and TRBJ2-3): GAGVSQSPSNKVTEKGKDVELRCDPISGHTALYWYRQSLGQGLEFLIYFQGNSAPDKSGLPSDRFSAERTGGSVSTLTIQRTQQEDSAVYLCASHLDTQYFGPGTRLTVL.

This clonotype was detected only a few times. The genes are TRBV28 and TRBJ1-6, with D uncertain. Per the germline V gene, CDR1 is MDHEN and CDR2 is SYDVKM. Trimming took off 3 bases at V and 10 bases at J, with 7 bases between the two ends. The CDR3 has 12 amino acids. The CDR3 sequence: CASSFRESPLHF. The CDR3, as DNA: TGTGCCAGCAGTTTTCGTGAATCACCCCTCCACTTT. The complete variable domain, with remaining parts taken from reference TRBV28 and TRBJ1-6, reads DVKVTQSSRYLVKRTGEKVFLECVQDMDHENMFWYRQDPGLGLRLIYFSYDVKMKEKGDIPEGYSVSREKKERFSLILESASTNQTSMYLCASSFRESPLHFGNGTRLTVT.

This clonotype was detected only a few times. The V gene is TRBV6-2 or TRBV6-3, the J gene TRBJ1-1; D gene ambiguous. Germline V CDR1 and CDR2: MNHEY, SVGEGT. The V and J ends lost 2 bases and 4 bases respectively, with 8 bases between them. CDR3 length equals 13 residues. The CDR3, as DNA: TGTGCCAGCAGTTACCTCCAAAGCACTGAAGCTTTCTTT. It codes for CASSYLQSTEAFF.

This clonotype was detected many times. V usage is TRBV28 and J usage is TRBJ2-7, with D uncertain. CDR3 length: 12 residues. Germline CDR1 reads MDHEN; CDR2 reads SYDVKM. V was clipped by 6 bases and J by 6 bases, with 12 bases between them. As DNA, the CDR3 is TGTGCCAGCAGCCCCCTGGGTCGCGAGCAGTACTTC. This encodes CASSPLGREQYF.

On this clonotype itself: The junction shows a germline mismatch at one end, possibly a read error. This chain uses TRBV12-3 or TRBV12-4 with TRBJ1-5; D is ambiguous. This CDR3 spans 13 amino acids. The CDR3, as DNA: TGTGCCAGCAGTTCCTCGATCAATCGGCCCCAGCATTTT. Its translation: CASSSSINRPQHF.

This clonotype was seen at least ten times. This rearrangement joins TRBV7-2 to TRBJ2-7; 7 nucleotides align to TRBD2. Germline V lookup: CDR1 SGHTA, CDR2 FQGNSA. The CDR3 is 15 residues long. With 6 bases clipped from V and 0 bases from J, the junction kept 8 bases outside the gene matches. The DNA of the CDR3 is TGTGCCAGCAGACTCTGGGAGGGTATCTCCTACGAGCAGTACTTC. Protein sequence: CASRLWEGISYEQYF.

This clonotype was recorded many times. This chain joins TRBV12-3 or TRBV12-4 and TRBJ2-6; tentative D call: TRBD2 (5 bases). This CDR3 has 14 amino acids. V was clipped by 7 bases and J by 1 base, with 8 bases between them. The DNA of the CDR3 is TGTGCCAGCACCCGGGGATCTGGGGCCAACGTCCTGACTTTC. It codes for CASTRGSGANVLTF.

This clonotype was counted many times. The chain carries TRBV7-2 and TRBJ2-3; 8 nucleotides agree with TRBD1. CDR1 SGHTA and CDR2 FQGNSA come from the germline V gene. The CDR3 spans 15 residues. Trimming cost V 2 bases and J 6 bases; bases outside gene matches: 7. The CDR3 DNA reads as TGTGCCAGCAGCTTATCAGGGGGCGCGAGTGATACGCAGTATTTT. It translates to CASSLSGGASDTQYF.

This clonotype was counted many times. The gene calls are TRBV7-2 and TRBJ2-4, with D possibly being TRBD1 or TRBD2 (6 bases each). CDR3 length: 17 amino acids. CDR1 and CDR2 from the germline V gene are SGHTA and FQGNSA. V lost 2 bases and J lost 1, with 15 bases in between. This CDR3 reads CASSLWGAGGAKNIQYF. The CDR3 DNA is TGTGCCAGCAGCTTATGGGGGGCTGGTGGGGCCAAAAACATTCAGTACTTC.

About this clonotype itself: A read error is possible here, since a much larger clone lies one base away. The V and J genes are TRBV11-2 and TRBJ2-4, with 13 bases matching TRBD2. Germline CDR1 and CDR2: SGHAT and FQNNGV. V lost 7 bases, J lost 0 bases, and 15 bases stayed unmatched. CDR3 length equals 20 residues. CDR3 protein: CASTSWKTSGRTGAKNIQYF. The CDR3 bases are TGTGCCAGCACCTCCTGGAAGACTAGCGGGAGGACCGGAGCCAAAAACATTCAGTACTTC.

This clonotype was found many times. This sequence joins TRBV7-6 and TRBJ1-5; D gene ambiguous. CDR1 is SGHVS, CDR2 FNYEAQ, per germline. The germline V and J ends were trimmed by 6 bases and 4 bases, with 16 bases remaining between them. The CDR3 covers 15 residues. The CDR3 DNA sequence: TGTGCCAGCAGTAGGCGGGGAGGGTCAAATCAGCCCCAGCATTTT. Its translation: CASSRRGGSNQPQHF.

Ten or more counts support this clonotype. V is TRBV19 and J is TRBJ1-5; 7 nucleotides match TRBD1. The CDR3 has 16 amino acids. Germline loops: CDR1 LNHDA, CDR2 SQIVND (reference sequence). V dropped 5 bases and J dropped 3; count of bases not matched to a gene: 10. CDR3 DNA: TGTGCCAGTAGTTCGGCCGGGGGACAGCTCAATCAGCCCCAGCATTTT. Residues: CASSSAGGQLNQPQHF.

Many counts were recorded for this clonotype. The V and J genes are TRBV28 and TRBJ1-5, with 7 positions matching TRBD1. V gave up 2 bases and J gave up 2 bases; unmatched junction bases: 6. CDR3 size: 16 residues. Germline CDR1 MDHEN, CDR2 SYDVKM. CDR3 protein: CASSLRIGQGNQPQHF. The CDR3 DNA follows: TGTGCCAGCAGTTTAAGGATTGGACAGGGCAATCAGCCCCAGCATTTT.

On this clonotype: At one end the junction does not follow the germline gene, possibly because of a read error. V is TRBV14 and J is TRBJ2-5; D is unclear. Germline assignment: CDR1 SGHDN and CDR2 FVKESK. The CDR3 runs 12 residues. The CDR3 DNA sequence: TGTGCCAGCAGCCAAGCCCAAAAGACCCAGTACTTC. Its translation is CASSQAQKTQYF.

This clonotype was seen more than once but under ten times. V is TRBV4-2 and J is TRBJ2-5; 8 bases agree with TRBD1. The germline CDR1 and CDR2 sequences are LGHNA and YNFKEQ. J lost 5 bases, V lost 2 bases, and 16 bases had no gene match. There are 18 residues in the CDR3. The CDR3 loop is CASSQPWTGRVFVETQYF. CDR3 bases: TGTGCCAGCAGCCAACCCTGGACAGGGCGTGTTTTTGTGGAGACCCAGTACTTC.